Below, one T cell receptor (beta chain) is given with its context. What it recognizes is unknown. This record belongs to a study of breast tumors, draining lymph nodes, adjacent tissues. TCRdb used MiXCR to reprocess the multiplex PCR reads, holding one entry per CDR3 protein. Of about 22,000 distinct CDR3 sequences listed, about 70% are singletons. The study, taken as a whole, reports: Compared with lymph nodes, tumors were less diverse; compared with nontumor tissue, more. That most tumor T cells come from lymph nodes remained unproven. Tumor and nontumor repertoires were significantly more similar in luminal-like than in basal-like breast cancer. Most tumor T cells seemingly derive from lymph node, then expand in tumor.

The sequence came from a female donor with breast cancer. Some clones in this sample may be carry-over from other donors' samples. The sample consisted of tumor-adjacent breast tissue.

The chain's CDR3 is CASSSRGTLINYGYTF. In DNA form, the CDR3 reads TGTGCCAGTAGTTCAAGAGGGACTTTAATTAACTATGGCTACACCTTC. This chain links TRBV19 with TRBJ1-2, with D possibly TRBD1 on 5 matching bases. The CDR3 is 16 amino acids. Between the trimmed V and J ends, which lost 5 bases and 1 base, there was a span of 17 bases. From germline, CDR1 is LNHDA and CDR2 SQIVND (reference sequence).